The rows below give T cell receptor beta chains drawn from one sample of a study of T-cell reconstitution after alpha-beta-depleted transplantation in children. TCRdb redid the calling of the PCR reads with MiXCR, one entry per CDR3 protein. Of tens of thousands of distinct CDR3 sequences in the sample, more than 5% were seen once. Sequenced material: PBMCs, mostly from graft donor cells, taken 60 days after TCRalphabeta/CD19-depleted stem cell transplant. The receptors were sampled from a female patient aged 2-10 years who had a stem cell transplant for aplastic anemia, so the T cells may come from the graft donor. Both conserved end residues are part of each CDR3. A D gene is named only where the DNA matches it firmly. Not all rows give a size; the values are once, few, many and, for expanded clones, a class.

j_gene | d_gene | abundance | v_gene | CDR3aa | CDR3nt
TRBJ2-5 | - | many | TRBV5-1 | CASSLDSIGHRETQYF | TGCGCCAGCAGCTTGGATTCTATTGGTCATAGAGAGACCCAGTACTTC
TRBJ2-2 | - | many | TRBV4-2 | CASSPSKGRANTGELFF | TGTGCCAGCAGCCCCTCAAAGGGGCGGGCGAACACCGGGGAGCTGTTTTTT
TRBJ2-7 | - | many | TRBV29-1 | CSVEDIETPYEQYF | TGCAGCGTTGAAGATATTGAAACGCCCTACGAGCAGTACTTC
TRBJ2-7 | - | many | TRBV15 | CATSRGRQVRPFYEQYF | TGTGCCACCAGCAGGGGGAGACAGGTTCGCCCCTTTTACGAGCAGTACTTC
TRBJ1-5 | - | - | TRBV12-5 | CASDQRQEGQPQHF | TGTGCTAGTGACCAACGACAGGAGGGTCAGCCCCAGCATTTT
TRBJ2-1 | TRBD1 | many | TRBV2 | CASSLGQGSYNEQFF | TGTGCCAGCAGCCTGGGACAGGGCTCCTACAATGAGCAGTTCTTC
TRBJ2-5 | TRBD1 | - | TRBV3-1 | CASSLSSDRQGLLRETQYF | TGTGCCAGCAGCTTATCCTCGGACAGACAGGGGCTCCTTCGGGAGACCCAGTACTTC
TRBJ2-7 | - | - | TRBV27 | CASREGTSLPGQYF | TGTGCCAGCAGGGAAGGGACTTCCCTTCCCGGGCAGTACTTC
TRBJ2-5 | TRBD2 | many | TRBV5-1 | CASNDNGGETQYF | TGCGCCAGCAACGACAACGGGGGGGAGACCCAGTACTTC
TRBJ2-1 | - | few | TRBV6-1 | CASSDMLSYNEQFF | TGTGCCAGCAGTGACATGTTATCCTACAATGAGCAGTTCTTC
TRBJ2-1 | - | many | TRBV5-1 | CASSLANRYNEQFF | TGCGCCAGCAGCTTAGCGAACAGATACAATGAGCAGTTCTTC
TRBJ1-1 | - | many | TRBV28 | CASRVLNTEAFF | TGTGCCAGCAGGGTCTTGAACACTGAAGCTTTCTTT